This passage covers 23 T cell receptor beta chains from one sample sequenced in a study of CD8+ T cells in alopecia areata. Treatment defined: oral pan-JAK inhibitor, 5-10 mg twice daily. The authors extracted RNA and reverse transcribed it into cDNA as the sequencing template. Sequencing used immunoSEQ multiplex PCR; TCRdb keeps in-frame clones, though not all of them. The data show about 200,000 clones, 64% seen once. Sequencing was performed on CD4+ T cells sorted from blood, taken around week 49, from a patient treated with tofacitinib. These receptor sequences come from a human donor with alopecia areata.

This chain links TRBV4-3 with TRBJ2-3; the D gene is possibly TRBD1 (5 bases). The germline CDR1 and CDR2 sequences are LGHNA and YSLEER. V lost 1 base to trimming and J lost 2 bases, with 7 bases between them. This CDR3 has 14 amino acids. The CDR3 loop reads CASSQGTNTDTQYF. Written as DNA, the CDR3 is TGCGCCAGCAGCCAAGGGACAAACACAGATACGCAGTATTTT.

A note on this clone: The sample has other DNA sequences that encode this CDR3 too. This sequence joins TRBV9 and TRBJ1-1, with TRBD1 matching over 7 bases. The CDR3 has 15 residues. Trimming removed 4 bases from V and 0 bases from J; junction bases left unmatched: 6. Germline loops: CDR1 SGDLS, CDR2 YYNGEE. The CDR3, as DNA: TGTGCCAGCAGCCTCCAGGGACAGATGAACACTGAAGCTTTCTTT. This encodes CASSLQGQMNTEAFF.

This clone appeared a few times. The rearrangement joins TRBV7-2 to TRBJ1-2; no clear D. Germline-derived CDR1 and CDR2 are SGHTA and FQGNSA. This CDR3 has 13 residues. V lost 5 bases and J lost 8, with 15 bases in between. Written as DNA, the CDR3 is TGTGCCAGCAGCCCTACGACGGGAGCAGGCTACACCTTC. It translates to CASSPTTGAGYTF. The variable domain in full, completed from reference TRBV7-2 and TRBJ1-2, reads GAGVSQSPSNKVTEKGKDVELRCDPISGHTALYWYRQSLGQGLEFLIYFQGNSAPDKSGLPSDRFSAERTGGSVSTLTIQRTQQEDSAVYLCASSPTTGAGYTFGSGTRLTVV.

This clone was observed a handful of times. The chain couples TRBV6-6 to TRBJ1-5; the D is unclear. V was shortened by 2 bases and J by 4 bases, with 6 bases between the two germline ends. From germline, CDR1 is MNHNY and CDR2 SVGAGI (reference sequence). The CDR3 contains 13 residues. This chain's CDR3 is CASSYGPNQPQHF. In nucleotides, the CDR3 is TGTGCCAGCAGTTACGGTCCGAATCAGCCCCAGCATTTT.

Only one count was recorded for this clone. The genes are TRBV29-1 and TRBJ1-1; TRBD1 aligns across 11 bases. There are 13 residues in the CDR3. V trimming: 5 bases; J trimming: 8 bases; junction bases outside the gene matches: 7. Germline V gene sequence: CDR1 SQVTM, CDR2 ANQGSEA. The CDR3 loop is CSVPGTGGREAFF. The CDR3 DNA sequence: TGCAGCGTTCCCGGGACAGGGGGAAGGGAAGCTTTCTTT.

The chain joins TRBV27 to TRBJ2-3; 12 bases map to TRBD2. V shed 5 bases, J shed 10 bases, and the junction held 10 bases outside the gene matches. The germline V gene has CDR1 MNHEY and CDR2 SMNVEV (reference sequence). The CDR3 totals 15 residues. CDR3 coding DNA: TGTGCCAGCAGTGAAAGGACTAGCGGGGCGGAGGCGCAGTATTTT. Its protein is CASSERTSGAEAQYF.

The chain uses TRBV29-1 and TRBJ1-2, with D perhaps TRBD1 (6 bases). The V end was cut by 4 bases, the J end by 3 bases, with 15 bases between. Germline CDR1 and CDR2: SQVTM and ANQGSEA. This CDR3 has 14 residues. The CDR3 here is CSVAGGAQYYGYTF. The CDR3, as DNA: TGCAGCGTTGCTGGGGGGGCGCAGTACTATGGCTACACCTTC. The complete variable domain, with remaining parts taken from reference TRBV29-1 and TRBJ1-2, reads SAVISQKPSRDICQRGTSLTIQCQVDSQVTMMFWYRQQPGQSLTLIATANQGSEATYESGFVIDKFPISRPNLTFSTLTVSNMSPEDSSIYLCSVAGGAQYYGYTFGSGTRLTVV.

The chain joins TRBV13 to TRBJ2-2; no reliable D call. CDR3 length: 14 residues. V was shortened by 0 bases and J by 4 bases, with 6 bases between the two germline ends. Germline CDR1 PRHDT, CDR2 FYEKMQ (reference sequence). CDR3 sequence reads: CASSLGLGTGELFF. CDR3 sequence (DNA): TGTGCCAGCAGCTTAGGACTGGGCACCGGGGAGCTGTTTTTT.

A few counts support this clone. V and J are TRBV21-1 and TRBJ2-7; TRBD1 was called by the table and not checked on the DNA. TRBV21-1 is a pseudogene locus. The CDR3 length is 12 residues. CDR3 DNA: TGTGCCAGCAGCAAAGTTCAGTACGAGCAGTACTTC. It encodes CASSKVQYEQYF.

The chain couples TRBV29-1 to TRBJ2-1, with 8 bases lining up with TRBD2. Germline lookup yields CDR1 SQVTM and CDR2 ANQGSEA. The ends lost 7 bases at V and 6 bases at J; junction bases unmatched: 11. This CDR3 is 14 amino acids long. CDR3 amino acids: CSAMGLVVGNEQFF. The CDR3 DNA is TGCAGCGCCATGGGACTAGTGGTCGGCAATGAGCAGTTCTTC.

The rearrangement uses TRBV29-1 and TRBJ1-1; D is unclear. Deletions cut 3 bases from V and 4 bases from J, with 9 bases between. Germline CDR1 is SQVTM and CDR2 is ANQGSEA. This CDR3 comprises 12 residues. CDR3 nucleotide sequence: TGCAGCGTTGAGAGGGAGAGCACTGAAGCTTTCTTT. Its translation: CSVERESTEAFF.

CDR3: CASSSFSGAYEQYF. CDR3 DNA sequence: TGTGCCAGCAGCTCGTTTAGCGGGGCTTACGAGCAGTACTTC. The chain is built from TRBV6-6 and TRBJ2-7; 8 nucleotides align to TRBD2. V lost 6 bases and J lost 4; bases outside the gene matches: 8. This CDR3 region has 14 residues. Germline CDR1 MNHNY, CDR2 SVGAGI (reference sequence).

The chain combines TRBV29-1 with TRBJ1-1; TRBD1 agrees at 7 bases. The CDR3 runs to 12 residues. Per the germline V gene, CDR1 is SQVTM and CDR2 is ANQGSEA. The V and J ends lost 4 bases and 7 bases, in that order; junction bases with no gene match: 6. CDR3 DNA: TGCAGCGTTGGGGGACAGAGAGTTGAAGCTTTCTTT. As protein: CSVGGQRVEAFF.

The V and J genes are TRBV28 and TRBJ2-1; 8 bases match TRBD2. Germline CDR1 is MDHEN and CDR2 is SYDVKM. This CDR3 region has 11 residues. V lost 4 bases to trimming and J lost 15 bases; unmatched junction nucleotides: 5. The CDR3 region is CASSSGGRWFF. CDR3 nucleotide sequence: TGTGCCAGCAGTTCCGGCGGGAGGTGGTTCTTC.

A few counts support this clone. The chain carries TRBV6-5 and TRBJ2-3; 8 positions agree with TRBD1. The length of the CDR3 is 14 residues. V was clipped by 2 bases and J by 4 bases; unmatched bases: 2. Germline V gives CDR1 MNHEY, CDR2 SVGAGI. Here the CDR3 reads CASSYGTGADTQYF. CDR3 DNA sequence: TGTGCCAGCAGTTACGGGACAGGAGCAGATACGCAGTATTTT.

The CDR3: CASGLGTGAAHEQYF. In DNA, the CDR3 is TGTGCTAGTGGTCTCGGGACAGGGGCTGCCCACGAGCAGTACTTC. V gene TRBV12-5 combines with J gene TRBJ2-7; 10 bases match TRBD1. Germline lookup yields CDR1 LGHNT and CDR2 FRNRAP. J gave up 5 bases and V 5 bases, and 9 bases lay outside the gene matches. The CDR3 is made up of 15 amino acids.

The V and J genes are TRBV5-4 and TRBJ2-2; D uncertain. The CDR3 has 15 residues. Looked up from germline, CDR1 is SGHNT and CDR2 is YYREEE (reference sequence). The ends were cut back, 3 bases at V and 7 bases at J, with 16 bases in the middle. CDR3 coding DNA: TGTGCCAGCAGCTCCCCTACATCGATTAGCGGGGAGCTGTTTTTT. The encoded protein is CASSSPTSISGELFF. Looking up the rest from reference TRBV5-4 and TRBJ2-2 gives the full variable domain: ETGVTQSPTHLIKTRGQQVTLRCSSQSGHNTVSWYQQALGQGPQFIFQYYREEENGRGNFPPRFSGLQFPNYSSELNVNALELDDSALYLCASSSPTSISGELFFGEGSRLTVL.

V is TRBV2 and J is TRBJ2-1; D gene uncertain. The CDR3 totals 11 residues. V shed 4 bases and J shed 9 bases, with 7 bases lying between them. Germline assignment: CDR1 SNHLY and CDR2 FYNNEI. The CDR3 here is CASSVGGEQFF. The CDR3 bases are TGTGCCAGCAGTGTGGGTGGTGAGCAGTTCTTC.

The J gene is TRBJ2-7, the V gene TRBV5-1; 8 bases align to TRBD1. The CDR3 loop spans 15 amino acids. In germline, CDR1 is SGHRS, CDR2 YFSETQ. Trimming took 0 bases from V and 6 from J; bases not matched to a gene: 8. The CDR3 DNA reads TGCGCCAGCAGCTTGGTCCAGGGGGCGAAGTCCGAGCAGTACTTC. Translated, it gives CASSLVQGAKSEQYF.

This chain uses TRBV6-5 with TRBJ2-2, with TRBD2 identical over 7 bases. The CDR3 runs 15 residues. The trim removed 4 bases at V and 1 base at J, leaving 3 bases unmatched. In germline, CDR1 is MNHEY, CDR2 SVGAGI. This CDR3 reads CASSLQRGNTGELFF. The CDR3 bases are TGTGCCAGCAGTTTACAGCGGGGGAACACCGGGGAGCTGTTTTTT.

This chain links TRBV7-9 with TRBJ1-2; D is uncertain. V dropped 2 bases and J dropped 1 base, with 11 bases sitting between them. Germline lookup yields CDR1 SEHNR and CDR2 FQNEAQ (reference sequence). CDR3 length: 15 residues. Written as DNA, the CDR3 is TGTGCCAGCAGCTTACAACCCCATGGTAACTATGGCTACACCTTC. Protein product: CASSLQPHGNYGYTF.

A few counts support this clone. The chain employs TRBV18 and TRBJ1-4, with TRBD1 matching 7 bases. This CDR3 has 15 residues. Germline V lookup: CDR1 KGHSH, CDR2 LQKENI. V trimming: 2 bases; J trimming: 8 bases; junction bases outside the gene matches: 8. CDR3: CASSPRGQSREKLFF. The CDR3 DNA reads TGTGCCAGCTCACCAAGGGGACAGTCGAGAGAAAAACTGTTTTTT. The variable domain in full, completed from reference TRBV18 and TRBJ1-4, reads NAGVMQNPRHLVRRRGQEARLRCSPMKGHSHVYWYRQLPEEGLKFMVYLQKENIIDESGMPKERFSAEFPKEGPSILRIQQVVRGDSAAYFCASSPRGQSREKLFFGSGTQLSVL.

The chain joins TRBV9 to TRBJ1-1; D is undetermined. Deletions cut 0 bases from V and 4 bases from J, with 10 bases between. Germline-derived CDR1 and CDR2 are SGDLS and YYNGEE. The CDR3 is 14 amino acids. The CDR3 nucleotides are TGTGCCAGCAGCGTAGGACCGATGAGCACTGAAGCTTTCTTT. The encoded protein is CASSVGPMSTEAFF.